The sequence of this T cell receptor (beta chain) was determined in a study of T-cell memory formation after mild COVID-19. Findings and caveats of the study: Within pre-infection memory, some responding clones were found, suggesting cross-reactive memory joined. Whether second-wave clones peaking at day 37 were SARS-CoV-2 specific went unconfirmed.

Worth noting for this clonotype: Its antigen is not known.

Germline CDR1 DFQATT, CDR2 SNEGSKA (reference sequence). V lost 1 base, J lost 6 bases, and 8 bases lay in between. The CDR3 totals 12 residues. Constant-segment-primed 5'RACE gave TCR alpha and TCR beta cDNA libraries with sample barcodes and UMIs. Each CDR3 protein gets one entry after TCRdb re-called the 5' RACE reads with MiXCR. The top ten clones hold roughly 24% of a sample with 150,000 to 200,000 distinct CDR3 sequences, 20% to 25% of them seen once. The source of this sequence is an adult woman who had mild COVID-19 (a few samples of this study predate the infection). Cell type and time point are not known. Sequenced input: PBMCs or a T cell subset sorted from them (not recorded which). This chain connects TRBV20-1 to TRBJ2-3, with D maybe TRBD2 (6 bases). The CDR3 reads CSARARGDTQYF. CDR3 bases: TGCAGTGCTAGAGCCCGGGGGGATACGCAGTATTTT.